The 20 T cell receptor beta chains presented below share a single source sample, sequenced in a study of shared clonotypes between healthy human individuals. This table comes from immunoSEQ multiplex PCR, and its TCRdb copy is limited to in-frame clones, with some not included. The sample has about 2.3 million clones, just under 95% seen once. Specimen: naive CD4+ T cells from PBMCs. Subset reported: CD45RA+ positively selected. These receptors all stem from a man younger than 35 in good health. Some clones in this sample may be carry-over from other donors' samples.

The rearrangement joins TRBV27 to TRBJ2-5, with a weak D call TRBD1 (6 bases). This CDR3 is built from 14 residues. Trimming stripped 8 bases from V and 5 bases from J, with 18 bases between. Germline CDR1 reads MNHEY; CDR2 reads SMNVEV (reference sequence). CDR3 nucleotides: TGTGCCAGCCGCCTCTCAGGGGCCCGGGAGACCCAGTACTTC. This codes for CASRLSGARETQYF.

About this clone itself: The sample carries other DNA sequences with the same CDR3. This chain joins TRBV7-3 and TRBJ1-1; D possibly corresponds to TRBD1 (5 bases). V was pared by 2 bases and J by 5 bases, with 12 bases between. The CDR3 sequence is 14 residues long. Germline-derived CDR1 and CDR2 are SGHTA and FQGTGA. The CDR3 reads CASSLSGGETEAFF. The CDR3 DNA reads TGTGCCAGCAGCTTATCTGGAGGGGAGACTGAAGCTTTCTTT.

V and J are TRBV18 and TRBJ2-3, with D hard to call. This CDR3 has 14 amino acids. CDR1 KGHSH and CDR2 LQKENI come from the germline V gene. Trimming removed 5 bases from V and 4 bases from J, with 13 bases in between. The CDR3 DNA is TGTGCCAGCTCAGACGCTATCAGAGCAGATACGCAGTATTTT. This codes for CASSDAIRADTQYF.

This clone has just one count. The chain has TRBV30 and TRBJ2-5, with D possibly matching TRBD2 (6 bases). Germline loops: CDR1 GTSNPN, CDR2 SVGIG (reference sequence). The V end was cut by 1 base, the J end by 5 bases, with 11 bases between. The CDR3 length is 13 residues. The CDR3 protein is CAWSGLAVETQYF. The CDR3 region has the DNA TGTGCCTGGAGTGGATTAGCGGTGGAGACCCAGTACTTC.

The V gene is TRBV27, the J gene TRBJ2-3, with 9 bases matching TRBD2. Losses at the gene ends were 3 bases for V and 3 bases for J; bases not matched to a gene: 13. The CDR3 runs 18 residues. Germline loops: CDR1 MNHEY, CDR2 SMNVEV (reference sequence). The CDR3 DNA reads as TGTGCCAGCAGTTTTGATGGGGCGGGAGGGCCCCGGACAGATACGCAGTATTTT. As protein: CASSFDGAGGPRTDTQYF.

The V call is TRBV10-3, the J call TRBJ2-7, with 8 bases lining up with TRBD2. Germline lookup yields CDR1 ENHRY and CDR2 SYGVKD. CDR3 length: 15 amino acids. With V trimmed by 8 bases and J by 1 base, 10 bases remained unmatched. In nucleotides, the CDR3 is TGTGCCATCGCAGAACCGGGACTAGGTTCCTACGAGCAGTACTTC. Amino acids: CAIAEPGLGSYEQYF.

CDR3 amino acids: CASSYGSGQGLMEQYF. DNA for the CDR3: TGTGCCAGCAGCTACGGATCGGGACAGGGTCTAATGGAGCAGTACTTC. The chain is built from TRBV5-5 and TRBJ2-7; 9 bases agree with TRBD1. This CDR3 contains 16 residues. Germline lookup yields CDR1 SGHKS and CDR2 YYEKEE (reference sequence). J gave up 7 bases and V 3 bases, and 14 bases lay outside the gene matches.

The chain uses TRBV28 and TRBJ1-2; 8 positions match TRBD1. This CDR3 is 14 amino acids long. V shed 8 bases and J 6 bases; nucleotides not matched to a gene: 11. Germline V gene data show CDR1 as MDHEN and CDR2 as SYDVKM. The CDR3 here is CASSYGQGRNGYTF. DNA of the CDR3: TGTGCCAGCTCCTACGGACAGGGCCGAAATGGCTACACCTTC.

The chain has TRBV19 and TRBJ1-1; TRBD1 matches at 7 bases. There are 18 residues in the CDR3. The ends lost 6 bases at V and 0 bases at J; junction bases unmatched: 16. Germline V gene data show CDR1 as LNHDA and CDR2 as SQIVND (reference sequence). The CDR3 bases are TGTGCCAGTAGCCCTCCAGGGGGGGGTAGAAGATTGAACACTGAAGCTTTCTTT. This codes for CASSPPGGGRRLNTEAFF. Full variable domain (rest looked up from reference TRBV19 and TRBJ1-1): DGGITQSPKYLFRKEGQNVTLSCEQNLNHDAMYWYRQDPGQGLRLIYYSQIVNDFQKGDIAEGYSVSREKKESFPLTVTSAQKNPTAFYLCASSPPGGGRRLNTEAFFGQGTRLTVV.

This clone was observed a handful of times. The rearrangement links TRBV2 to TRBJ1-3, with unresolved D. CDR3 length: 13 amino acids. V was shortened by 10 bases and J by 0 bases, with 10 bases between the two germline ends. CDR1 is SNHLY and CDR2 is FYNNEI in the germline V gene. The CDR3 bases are TGTGCCACGGGCAGGCGCTCTGGAAACACCATATATTTT. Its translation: CATGRRSGNTIYF.

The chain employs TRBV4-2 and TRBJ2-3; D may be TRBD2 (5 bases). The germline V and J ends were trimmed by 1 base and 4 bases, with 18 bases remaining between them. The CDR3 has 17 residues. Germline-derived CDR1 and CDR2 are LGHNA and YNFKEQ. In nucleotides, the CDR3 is TGTGCCAGCAGCCAAGCCCGCAGCGGAAGGTGGTCAGATACGCAGTATTTT. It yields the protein CASSQARSGRWSDTQYF.

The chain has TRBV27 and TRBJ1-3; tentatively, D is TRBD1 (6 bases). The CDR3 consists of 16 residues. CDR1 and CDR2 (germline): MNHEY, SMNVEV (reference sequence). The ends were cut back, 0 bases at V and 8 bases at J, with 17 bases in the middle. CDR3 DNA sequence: TGTGCCAGCAGTTTATCGCGGGGGCACTGCGGTGACACCATATATTTT. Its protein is CASSLSRGHCGDTIYF.

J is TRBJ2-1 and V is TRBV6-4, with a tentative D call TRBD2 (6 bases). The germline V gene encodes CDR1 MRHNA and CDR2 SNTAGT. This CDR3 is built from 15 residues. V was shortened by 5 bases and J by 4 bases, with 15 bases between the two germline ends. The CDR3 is CASSPRPGGYNEQFF. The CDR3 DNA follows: TGTGCCAGCAGTCCCCGACCTGGGGGGTACAATGAGCAGTTCTTC.

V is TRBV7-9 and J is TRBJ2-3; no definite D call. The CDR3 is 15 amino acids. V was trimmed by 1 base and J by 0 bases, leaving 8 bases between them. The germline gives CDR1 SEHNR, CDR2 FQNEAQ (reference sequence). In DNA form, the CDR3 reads TGTGCCAGCAGCTTAGGACTCTCTAGCACAGATACGCAGTATTTT. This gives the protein CASSLGLSSTDTQYF.

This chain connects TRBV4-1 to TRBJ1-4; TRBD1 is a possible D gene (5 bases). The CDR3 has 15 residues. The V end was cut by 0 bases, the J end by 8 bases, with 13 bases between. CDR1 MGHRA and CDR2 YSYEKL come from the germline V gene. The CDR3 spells CASSQDARWGEKLFF. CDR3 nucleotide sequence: TGCGCCAGCAGCCAAGATGCCAGATGGGGGGAAAAACTGTTTTTT.

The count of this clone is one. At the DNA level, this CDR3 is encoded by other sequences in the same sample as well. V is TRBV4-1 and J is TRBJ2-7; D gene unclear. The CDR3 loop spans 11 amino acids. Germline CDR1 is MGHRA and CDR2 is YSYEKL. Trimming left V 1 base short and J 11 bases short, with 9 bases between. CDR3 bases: TGCGCCAGCAGCCAAGGCCCCCGTAAGTACTTC. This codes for CASSQGPRKYF.

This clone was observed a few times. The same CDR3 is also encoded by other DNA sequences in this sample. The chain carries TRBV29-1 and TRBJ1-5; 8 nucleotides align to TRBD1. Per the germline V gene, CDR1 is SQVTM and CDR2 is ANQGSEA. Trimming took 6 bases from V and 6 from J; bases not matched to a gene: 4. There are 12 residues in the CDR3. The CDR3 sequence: CSVGQGGQPQHF. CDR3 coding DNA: TGCAGCGTAGGACAGGGTGGTCAGCCCCAGCATTTT.

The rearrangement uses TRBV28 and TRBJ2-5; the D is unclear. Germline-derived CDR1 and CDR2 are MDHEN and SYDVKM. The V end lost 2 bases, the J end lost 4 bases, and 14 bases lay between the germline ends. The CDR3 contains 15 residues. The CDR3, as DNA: TGTGCCAGCAGTTTAGACGGCCGGTCGGGAGAGACCCAGTACTTC. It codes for CASSLDGRSGETQYF.

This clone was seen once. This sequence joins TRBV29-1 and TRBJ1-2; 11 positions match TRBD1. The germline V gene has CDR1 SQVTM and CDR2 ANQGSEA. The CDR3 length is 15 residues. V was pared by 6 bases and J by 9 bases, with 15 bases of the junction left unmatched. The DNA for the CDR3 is TGCAGCGTAATAGGACAGGGGGCGAGGGATTCTCGCTACACCTTC. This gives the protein CSVIGQGARDSRYTF.

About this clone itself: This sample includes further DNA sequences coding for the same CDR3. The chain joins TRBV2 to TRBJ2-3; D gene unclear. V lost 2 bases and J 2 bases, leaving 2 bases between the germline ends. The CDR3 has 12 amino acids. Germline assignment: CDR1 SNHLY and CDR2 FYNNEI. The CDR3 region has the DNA TGTGCCAGCAGTGAATCCACAGATACGCAGTATTTT. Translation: CASSESTDTQYF.